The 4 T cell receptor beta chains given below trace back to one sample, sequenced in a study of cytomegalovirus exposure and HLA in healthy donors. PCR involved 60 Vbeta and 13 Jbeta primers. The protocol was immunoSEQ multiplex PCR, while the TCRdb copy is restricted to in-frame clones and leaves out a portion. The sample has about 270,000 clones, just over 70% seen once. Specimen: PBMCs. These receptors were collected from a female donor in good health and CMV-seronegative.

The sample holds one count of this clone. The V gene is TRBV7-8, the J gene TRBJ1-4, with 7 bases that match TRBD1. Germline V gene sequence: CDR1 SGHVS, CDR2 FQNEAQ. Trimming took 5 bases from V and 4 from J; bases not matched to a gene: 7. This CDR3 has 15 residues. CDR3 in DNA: TGTGCCAGCAGCCCCGGGGACAGCTATAATGAAAAACTGTTTTTT. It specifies CASSPGDSYNEKLFF.

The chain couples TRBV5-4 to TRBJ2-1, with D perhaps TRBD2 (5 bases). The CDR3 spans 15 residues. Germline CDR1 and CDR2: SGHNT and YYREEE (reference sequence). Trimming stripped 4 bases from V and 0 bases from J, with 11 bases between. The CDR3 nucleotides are TGTGCCAGCAGCCCGGAAGGGAGCTCCTACAATGAGCAGTTCTTC. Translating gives CASSPEGSSYNEQFF.

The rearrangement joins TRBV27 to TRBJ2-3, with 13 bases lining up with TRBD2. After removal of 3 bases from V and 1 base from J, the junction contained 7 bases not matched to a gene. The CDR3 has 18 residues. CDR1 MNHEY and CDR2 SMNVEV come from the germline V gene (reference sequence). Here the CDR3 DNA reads TGTGCCAGCAGTTTCCTTTCTGGACTAGCGGGAGGCACAGATACGCAGTATTTT. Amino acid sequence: CASSFLSGLAGGTDTQYF.

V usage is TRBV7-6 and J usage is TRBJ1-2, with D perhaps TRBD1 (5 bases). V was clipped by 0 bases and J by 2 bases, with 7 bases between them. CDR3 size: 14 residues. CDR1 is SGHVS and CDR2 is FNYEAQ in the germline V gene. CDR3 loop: CASSLAQGNYGYTF. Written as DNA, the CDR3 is TGTGCCAGCAGCTTAGCTCAGGGAAACTATGGCTACACCTTC.